The clone carrying this T cell receptor beta chain was seen at least ten times. At one end the junction does not follow the germline gene, possibly because of a read error. The source of the sample is a study of shared clonotypes between healthy human individuals. The CDR3 runs to 14 residues. Looked up from germline, CDR1 is SGHRS and CDR2 is YFSETQ. The deep-level immunoSEQ assay was used. Loaded into unsorted PBMC replicate PCRs was about 0.3 ug DNA, 30,000 or so T cell genomes. Using ten immunoSEQ deep assay plates, investigators sequenced unsorted PBMC DNA. In the authors' methods: Filtering was not the same, since immunoSEQ gave junction-only sequences without quality scores. Data came from immunoSEQ multiplex PCR; TCRdb stores just in-frame clones and leaves some out. V, J and clone size are those of that table, while D and trimming were read from the DNA. Altogether approximately 500,000 clones are present, roughly 80% being singletons, with the ten largest covering about 13%.

V usage is TRBV5-1 and J usage is TRBJ1-4; weak D call: TRBD1 (6 bases). This clonotype was obtained from a woman in her forties in good health. Some clones in this sample may be carry-over from other donors' samples. The sample was PBMCs. CDR3 sequence: CASSLDSWGEKLFF. The CDR3 DNA follows: TGCGCCAGCAGCCTGGACAGTTGGGGTGAAAAATTGTTTTTT.